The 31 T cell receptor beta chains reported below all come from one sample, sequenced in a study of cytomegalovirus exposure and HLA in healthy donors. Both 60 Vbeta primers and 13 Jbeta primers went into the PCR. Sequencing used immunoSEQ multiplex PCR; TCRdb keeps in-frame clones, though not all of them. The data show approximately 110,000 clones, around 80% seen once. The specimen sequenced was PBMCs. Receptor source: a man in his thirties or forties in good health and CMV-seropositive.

The CDR3 reads CASSRDRVNEKLFF. For the CDR3, the DNA is TGTGCCAGCAGCCGGGACAGGGTTAATGAAAAACTGTTTTTT. V is TRBV9 and J is TRBJ1-4, with 9 bases that match TRBD1. CDR1 SGDLS and CDR2 YYNGEE come from the germline V gene. The CDR3 sequence is 14 residues long. V shed 4 bases and J 4 bases; nucleotides not matched to a gene: 2.

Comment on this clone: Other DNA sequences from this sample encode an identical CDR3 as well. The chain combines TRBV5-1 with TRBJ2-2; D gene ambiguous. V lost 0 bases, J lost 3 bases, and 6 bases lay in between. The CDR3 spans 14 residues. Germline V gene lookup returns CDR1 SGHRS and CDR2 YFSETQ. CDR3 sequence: CASSLGQDTGELFF. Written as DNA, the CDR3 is TGCGCCAGCAGCTTGGGCCAGGACACCGGGGAGCTGTTTTTT.

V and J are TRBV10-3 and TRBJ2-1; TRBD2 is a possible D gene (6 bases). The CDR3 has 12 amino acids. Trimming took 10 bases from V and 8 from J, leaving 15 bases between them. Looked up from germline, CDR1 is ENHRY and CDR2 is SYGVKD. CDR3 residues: CATSTSSHEQFF. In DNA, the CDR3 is TGTGCCACCTCTACTAGCAGCCATGAGCAGTTCTTC.

CDR3 coding DNA: TGCGCCAGCAGCCAACAGGGGGGGGGAAACACCATATATTTT. This translates into CASSQQGGGNTIYF. The rearrangement links TRBV10-2 to TRBJ1-3; 8 bases align to TRBD1. The CDR3 runs 14 residues. J gave up 4 bases and V 6 bases, and 5 bases lay outside the gene matches. Germline-derived CDR1 and CDR2 are WSHSY and SAAADI.

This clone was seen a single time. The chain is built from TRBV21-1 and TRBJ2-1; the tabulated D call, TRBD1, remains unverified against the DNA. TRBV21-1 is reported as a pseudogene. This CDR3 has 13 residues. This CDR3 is CASSKGQANEQFF. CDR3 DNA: TGTGCCAGCAGCAAAGGACAAGCCAATGAGCAGTTCTTC.

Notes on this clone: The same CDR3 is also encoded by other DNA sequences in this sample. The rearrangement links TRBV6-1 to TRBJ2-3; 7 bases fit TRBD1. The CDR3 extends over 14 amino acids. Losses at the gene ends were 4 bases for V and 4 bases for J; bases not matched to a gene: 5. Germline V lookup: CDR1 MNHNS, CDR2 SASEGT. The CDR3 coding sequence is TGTGCCAGCAGTGGACAGGGTCTGGCAGATACGCAGTATTTT. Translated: CASSGQGLADTQYF.

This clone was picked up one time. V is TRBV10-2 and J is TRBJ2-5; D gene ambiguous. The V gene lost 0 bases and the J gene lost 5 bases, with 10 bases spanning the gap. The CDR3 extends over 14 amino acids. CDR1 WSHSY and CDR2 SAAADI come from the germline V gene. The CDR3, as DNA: TGCGCCAGCAGTGAGTCGGGTAGCTTCGAGACCCAGTACTTC. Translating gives CASSESGSFETQYF.

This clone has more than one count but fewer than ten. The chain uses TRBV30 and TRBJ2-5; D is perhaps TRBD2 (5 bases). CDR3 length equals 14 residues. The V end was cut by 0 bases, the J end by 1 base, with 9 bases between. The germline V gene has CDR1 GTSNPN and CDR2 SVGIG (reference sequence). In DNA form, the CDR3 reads TGTGCCTGGAGTGTTGGCGGGTCCCAAGAGACCCAGTACTTC. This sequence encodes CAWSVGGSQETQYF.

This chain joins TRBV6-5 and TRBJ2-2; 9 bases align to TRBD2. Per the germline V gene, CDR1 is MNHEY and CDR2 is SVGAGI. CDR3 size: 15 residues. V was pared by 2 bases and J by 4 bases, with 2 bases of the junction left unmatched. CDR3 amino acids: CASSYTRGGTGELFF. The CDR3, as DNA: TGTGCCAGCAGTTACACGCGGGGGGGCACCGGGGAGCTGTTTTTT.

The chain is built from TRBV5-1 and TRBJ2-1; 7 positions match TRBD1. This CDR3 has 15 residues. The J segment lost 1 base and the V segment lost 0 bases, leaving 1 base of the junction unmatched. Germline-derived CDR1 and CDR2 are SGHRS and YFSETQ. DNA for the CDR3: TGCGCCAGCAGCTTGGAACAGGGGTCCTACAATGAGCAGTTCTTC. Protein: CASSLEQGSYNEQFF.

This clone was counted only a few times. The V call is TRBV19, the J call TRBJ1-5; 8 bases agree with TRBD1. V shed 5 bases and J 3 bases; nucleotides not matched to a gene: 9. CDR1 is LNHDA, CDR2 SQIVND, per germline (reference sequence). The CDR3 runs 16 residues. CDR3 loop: CASSPGTGNINQPQHF. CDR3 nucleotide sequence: TGTGCCAGTAGTCCTGGGACAGGTAACATCAATCAGCCCCAGCATTTT.

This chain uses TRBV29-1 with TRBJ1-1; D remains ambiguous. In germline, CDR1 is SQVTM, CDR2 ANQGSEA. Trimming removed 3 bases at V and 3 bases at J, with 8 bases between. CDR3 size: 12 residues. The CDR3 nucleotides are TGCAGCGTTGATTGGAGAGACACTGAAGCTTTCTTT. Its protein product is CSVDWRDTEAFF.

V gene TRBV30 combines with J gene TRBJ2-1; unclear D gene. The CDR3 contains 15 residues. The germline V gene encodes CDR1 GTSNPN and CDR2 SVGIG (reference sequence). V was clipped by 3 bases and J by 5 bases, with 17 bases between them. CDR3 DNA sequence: TGTGCCTGGAGCGACGAATTGAGGATAGACAATGAGCAGTTCTTC. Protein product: CAWSDELRIDNEQFF.

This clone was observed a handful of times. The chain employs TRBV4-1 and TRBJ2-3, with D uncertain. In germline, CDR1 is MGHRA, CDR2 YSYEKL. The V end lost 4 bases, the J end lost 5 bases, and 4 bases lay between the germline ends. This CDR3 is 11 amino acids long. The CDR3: CASSPGDTQYF. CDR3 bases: TGCGCCAGCAGCCCCGGAGATACGCAGTATTTT.

In nucleotides, the CDR3 is TGTGCCAGCAGCCAAGCGGCAGGGAACTATGGCTACACCTTC. Its translation: CASSQAAGNYGYTF. This chain connects TRBV14 to TRBJ1-2, with D perhaps matching TRBD1 (5 bases). Per germline, CDR1 SGHDN and CDR2 FVKESK. V was cut by 1 base and J by 2 bases, with 8 bases left in between. The CDR3 contains 14 residues.

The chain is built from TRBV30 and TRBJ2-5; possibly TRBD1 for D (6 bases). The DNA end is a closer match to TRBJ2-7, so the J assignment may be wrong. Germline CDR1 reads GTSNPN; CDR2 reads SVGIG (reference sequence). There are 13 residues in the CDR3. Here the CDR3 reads CAGTKTGVYEQYF. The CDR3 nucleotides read TGTGCCGGGACCAAGACAGGTGTCTACGAGCAGTACTTC.

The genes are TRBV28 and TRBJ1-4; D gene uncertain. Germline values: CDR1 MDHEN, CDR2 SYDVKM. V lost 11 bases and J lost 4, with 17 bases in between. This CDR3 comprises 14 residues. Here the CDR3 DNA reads TGTGCCCTCAGTGGGCCAGGCCTTAATGAAAAACTGTTTTTT. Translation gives CALSGPGLNEKLFF.

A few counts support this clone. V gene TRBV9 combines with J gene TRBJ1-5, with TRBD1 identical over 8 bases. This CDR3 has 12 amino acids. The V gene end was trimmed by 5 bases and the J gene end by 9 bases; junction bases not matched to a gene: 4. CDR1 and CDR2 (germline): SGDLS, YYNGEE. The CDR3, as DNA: TGTGCCAGCAGTGCTACAGGGGGGCCCCAGCATTTT. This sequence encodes CASSATGGPQHF.

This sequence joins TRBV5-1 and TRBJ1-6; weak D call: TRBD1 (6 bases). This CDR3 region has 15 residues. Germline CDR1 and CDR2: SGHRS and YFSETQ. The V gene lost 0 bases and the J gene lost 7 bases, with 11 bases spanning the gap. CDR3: CASSLEGGRNSPLHF. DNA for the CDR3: TGCGCCAGCAGCTTGGAGGGGGGGCGGAATTCACCCCTCCACTTT.

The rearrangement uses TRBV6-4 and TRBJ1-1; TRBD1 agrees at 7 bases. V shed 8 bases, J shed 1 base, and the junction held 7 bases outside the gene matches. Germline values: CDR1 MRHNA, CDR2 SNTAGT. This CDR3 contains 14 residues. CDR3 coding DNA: TGTGCCAGCCGCGACGGGGACAGGAACACTGAAGCTTTCTTT. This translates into CASRDGDRNTEAFF.

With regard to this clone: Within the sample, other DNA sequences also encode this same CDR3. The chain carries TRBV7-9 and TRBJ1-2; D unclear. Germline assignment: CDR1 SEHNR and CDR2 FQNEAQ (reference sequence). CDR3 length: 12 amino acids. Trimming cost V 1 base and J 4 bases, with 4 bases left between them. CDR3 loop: CASSLGGYGYTF. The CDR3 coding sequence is TGTGCCAGCAGCTTAGGCGGCTATGGCTACACCTTC.

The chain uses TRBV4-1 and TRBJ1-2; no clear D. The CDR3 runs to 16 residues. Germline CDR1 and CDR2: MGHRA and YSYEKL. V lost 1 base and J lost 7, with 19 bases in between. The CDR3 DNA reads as TGCGCCAGCAGCCAAGCTTTAGGCCCAAGCAGGCCTGGCTACACCTTC. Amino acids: CASSQALGPSRPGYTF.

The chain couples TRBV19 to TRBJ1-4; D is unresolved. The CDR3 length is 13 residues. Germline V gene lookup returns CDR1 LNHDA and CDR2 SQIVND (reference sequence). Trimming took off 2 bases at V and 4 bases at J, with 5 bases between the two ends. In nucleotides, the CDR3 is TGTGCCAGTAGTATATCCGGTAATGAAAAACTGTTTTTT. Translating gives CASSISGNEKLFF.

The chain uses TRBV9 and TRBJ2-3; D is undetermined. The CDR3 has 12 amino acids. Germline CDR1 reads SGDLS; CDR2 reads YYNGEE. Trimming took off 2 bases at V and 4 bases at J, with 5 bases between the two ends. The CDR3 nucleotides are TGTGCCAGCAGCGTCTCGTCAGATACGCAGTATTTT. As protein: CASSVSSDTQYF.

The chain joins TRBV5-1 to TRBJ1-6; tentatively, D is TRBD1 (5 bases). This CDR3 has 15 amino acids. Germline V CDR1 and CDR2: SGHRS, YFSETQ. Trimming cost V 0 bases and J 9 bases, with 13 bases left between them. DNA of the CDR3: TGCGCCAGCAGCTTGGCCGGGACTGAAGGTTCACCCCTCCACTTT. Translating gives CASSLAGTEGSPLHF.

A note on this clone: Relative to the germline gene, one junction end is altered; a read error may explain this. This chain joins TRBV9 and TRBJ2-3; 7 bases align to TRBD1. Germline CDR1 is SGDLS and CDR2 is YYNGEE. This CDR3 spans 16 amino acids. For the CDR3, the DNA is TGTGCCAGCAGCGTACGAGGGGGCCAGGAAGGAGATGCGCAGTATTTT. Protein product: CASSVRGGQEGDAQYF.

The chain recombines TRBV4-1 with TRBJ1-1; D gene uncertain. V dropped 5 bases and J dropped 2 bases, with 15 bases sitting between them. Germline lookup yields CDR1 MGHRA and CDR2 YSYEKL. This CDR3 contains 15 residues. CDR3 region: CASSYFYGSNTEAFF. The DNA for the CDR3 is TGCGCCAGCAGCTACTTCTATGGTTCCAACACTGAAGCTTTCTTT.

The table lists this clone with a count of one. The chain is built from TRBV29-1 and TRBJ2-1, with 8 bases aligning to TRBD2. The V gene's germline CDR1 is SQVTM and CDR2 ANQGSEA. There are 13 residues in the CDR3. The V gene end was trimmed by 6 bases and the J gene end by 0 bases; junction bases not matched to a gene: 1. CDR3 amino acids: CSVSGGSYNEQFF. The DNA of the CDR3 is TGCAGCGTAAGCGGGGGCTCCTACAATGAGCAGTTCTTC.

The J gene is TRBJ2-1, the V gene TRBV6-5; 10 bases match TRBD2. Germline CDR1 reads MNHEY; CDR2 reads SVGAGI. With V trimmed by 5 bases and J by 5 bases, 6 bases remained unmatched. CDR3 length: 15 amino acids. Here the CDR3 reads CASSRGLAGDNEQFF. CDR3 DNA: TGTGCCAGCAGTCGCGGTCTAGCGGGGGACAATGAGCAGTTCTTC.

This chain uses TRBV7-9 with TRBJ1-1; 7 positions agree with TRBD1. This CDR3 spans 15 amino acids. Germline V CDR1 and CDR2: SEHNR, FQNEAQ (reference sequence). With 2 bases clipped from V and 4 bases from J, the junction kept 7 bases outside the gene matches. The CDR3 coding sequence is TGTGCCAGCAGCTTAAAAGGGGGCGATGCCACTGAAGCTTTCTTT. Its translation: CASSLKGGDATEAFF.

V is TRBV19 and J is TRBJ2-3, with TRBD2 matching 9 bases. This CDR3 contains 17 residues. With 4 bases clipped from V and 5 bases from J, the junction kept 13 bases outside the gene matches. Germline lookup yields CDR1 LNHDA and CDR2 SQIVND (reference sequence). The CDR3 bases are TGTGCCAGTAGTACGCCGTTTGGCGGGGGGGCCGGAGATACGCAGTATTTT. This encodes CASSTPFGGGAGDTQYF.